This T cell receptor beta chain came from a study of cytomegalovirus exposure and HLA in healthy donors. The CDR3 totals 15 residues. After removal of 5 bases from V and 2 bases from J, the junction contained 4 bases not matched to a gene. Germline V gene lookup returns CDR1 SGHTA and CDR2 FQGNSA. 60 Vbeta and 13 Jbeta primers were used in PCR. Clones were sequenced by immunoSEQ multiplex PCR, and TCRdb holds only the in-frame ones, with some missing. Altogether some 150,000 clones are present, 60% to 80% being singletons, with the ten largest covering 8.5% to 10%. The TCR comes from a man in his late teens or twenties in good health and CMV-seropositive. Sequenced: PBMCs. V gene TRBV7-2 combines with J gene TRBJ2-5, with 11 bases identical to TRBD2. The CDR3 reads CASSPRTSGQETQYF. CDR3 sequence (DNA): TGTGCCAGCAGCCCGCGGACTAGCGGGCAAGAGACCCAGTACTTC.